This entry features one T cell receptor beta chain sequence. The V and J ends lost 2 bases and 0 bases, in that order; junction bases with no gene match: 4. The CDR3 extends over 15 amino acids. CDR1 MNHEY and CDR2 SMNVEV come from the germline V gene (reference sequence). This sample is part of a study of PD-1 blockade in mismatch repair-deficient tumors. Study-wide context: Enrolled about 2012-2016, patients had progressing, pretreated mismatch repair-deficient cancers of 12 types.

The TCR-sequenced patients were a few responders to pembrolizumab. Repertoires were generated with immunoSEQ multiplex PCR, while TCRdb's copy carries only in-frame clones and drops some. The sample lists about 63,000 clones, about 91% occurring once. The origin of this receptor is an adult with mismatch repair-deficient cancer. The material sequenced was peripheral blood, taken 52 weeks after starting pembrolizumab. This chain uses TRBV27 with TRBJ2-7, with TRBD1 identical over 7 bases. CDR3 in DNA: TGTGCCAGCAGTTTAGGGGACAGCTTCTCCTACGAGCAGTACTTC. It is translated as CASSLGDSFSYEQYF.